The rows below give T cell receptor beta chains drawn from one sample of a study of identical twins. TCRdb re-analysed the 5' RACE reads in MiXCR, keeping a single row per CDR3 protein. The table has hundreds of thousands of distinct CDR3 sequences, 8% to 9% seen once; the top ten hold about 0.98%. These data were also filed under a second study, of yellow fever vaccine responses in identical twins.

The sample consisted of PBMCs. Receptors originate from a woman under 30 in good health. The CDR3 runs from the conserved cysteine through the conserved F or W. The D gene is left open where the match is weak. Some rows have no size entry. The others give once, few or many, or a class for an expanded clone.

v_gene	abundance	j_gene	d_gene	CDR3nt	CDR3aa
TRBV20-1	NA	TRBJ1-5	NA	TGCAGTGCTAGAGGTTCTCCGGGTCTAGGGCAGCCCCAGCATTTT	CSARGSPGLGQPQHF
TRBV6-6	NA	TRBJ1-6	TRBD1	TGTGCCAGCAACAGGGGGCGTAATTCACCCCTCCACTTT	CASNRGRNSPLHF
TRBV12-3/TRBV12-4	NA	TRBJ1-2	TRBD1	TGTGCCAGCAGTGGGGGACAGCCGAATGGCTACACCTTC	CASSGGQPNGYTF
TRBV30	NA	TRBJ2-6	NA	TGTGCCTGGAGTGTTAGGACACCTTCTGGGGCCAACGTCCTGACTTTC	CAWSVRTPSGANVLTF
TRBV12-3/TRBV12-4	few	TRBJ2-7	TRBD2	TGTGCCAGCAATTACCGGGACAGGGCTAGCGGGGGGAAATTGGAGCAGTACTTC	CASNYRDRASGGKLEQYF
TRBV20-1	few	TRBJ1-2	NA	TGCAGTGCTCCCACCAGGAGGGTAGGCTATGGCTACACCTTC	CSAPTRRVGYGYTF
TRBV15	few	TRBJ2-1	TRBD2	TGTGCCACCAGTAGCGGGAGTCGAAGGAATGAGCAGTTCTTC	CATSSGSRRNEQFF
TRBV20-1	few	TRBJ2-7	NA	TGCAGTGCTAGGTCAGGATACGAGCAGTACTTC	CSARSGYEQYF
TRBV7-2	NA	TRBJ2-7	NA	TGTGCCAGCAGCTTGTTAGGGATATCCTACGAGCAGTACTTC	CASSLLGISYEQYF
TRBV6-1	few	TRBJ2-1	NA	TGTGCCAGCAGTGAAGGGGGTTGGGGAGAGCAGTTCTTC	CASSEGGWGEQFF
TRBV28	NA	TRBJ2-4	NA	TGTGCCAGCAGTTTATTGGTGGCGAGAAACATTCAGTACTTC	CASSLLVARNIQYF
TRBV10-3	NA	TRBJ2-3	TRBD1	TGTGCCATCAGCCTTATGACGGGACAGGTTTCAGATACGCAGTATTTT	CAISLMTGQVSDTQYF
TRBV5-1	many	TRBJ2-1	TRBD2	TGCGCCAGCAGCTTGGCCCTGAGACTAGCGGACAATGAGCAGTTCTTC	CASSLALRLADNEQFF
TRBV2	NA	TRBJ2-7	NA	TGTGCCAGCAGTTTGGACTCCCTGGCTACTGCAGTGTACTTC	CASSLDSLATAVYF
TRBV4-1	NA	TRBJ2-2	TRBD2	TGCGCCAGCAGCCAAGAGGTTCTGGGACTAGCGGGAGGCTGGAACACCGGGGAGCTGTTTTTT	CASSQEVLGLAGGWNTGELFF
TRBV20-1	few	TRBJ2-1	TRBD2	TGCAGCCTGGGGACTAGCGGGAGCTATGAGCAGTTCTTC	CSLGTSGSYEQFF
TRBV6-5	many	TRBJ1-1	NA	TGTGCCAGCAGTTACCTTAAGGACTTTTTAGAAGCTTTCTTT	CASSYLKDFLEAFF
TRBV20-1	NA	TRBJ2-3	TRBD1	TGCAGTGCAACCGGGACAGGGGGTCCAGATACGCAGTATTTT	CSATGTGGPDTQYF
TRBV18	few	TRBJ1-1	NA	TGTGCCAGCTCGTCCTTGACAGTCACTGAAGCTTTCTTT	CASSSLTVTEAFF
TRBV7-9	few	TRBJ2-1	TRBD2	TGTGCCAGCAGCCCCCGGCTAGCGGCCTACAATGAGCAGTTCTTC	CASSPRLAAYNEQFF
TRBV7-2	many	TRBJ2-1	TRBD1	TGTGCCAGCAGCACGGGACAGCTATCCTACAATGAGCAGTTCTTC	CASSTGQLSYNEQFF
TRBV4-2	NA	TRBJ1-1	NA	TGTGCCAGCAGCCAAACTACAGGGACTGAAGCTTTCTTT	CASSQTTGTEAFF
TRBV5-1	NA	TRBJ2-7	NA	TGCGCCAGCAGCTTGGATCCAGGGTACCTCTACGAGCAGTACTTC	CASSLDPGYLYEQYF
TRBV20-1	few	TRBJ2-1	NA	TGCAGTGCTAGAGGGGGGGAGGCCATCCACAATGAGCAGTTCTTC	CSARGGEAIHNEQFF
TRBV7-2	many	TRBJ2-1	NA	TGTGCCAGCAGCTTAGGGCTACGATCGGAGCTTCGACCCAACAATGAGCAGTTCTTC	CASSLGLRSELRPNNEQFF
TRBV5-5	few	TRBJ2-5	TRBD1	TGTGCCAGCAGCTTTTCCCCGGGACAGCTTAAAGAGACCCAGTACTTC	CASSFSPGQLKETQYF
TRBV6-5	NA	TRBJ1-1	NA	TGTGCCAGCAGTTACGAGGCAGGTATACTGAACACTGAAGCTTTCTTT	CASSYEAGILNTEAFF